This T cell receptor (beta chain) was retrieved from a study of type 1 and type 2 diabetes patients. On the study more broadly: A total of about 19 million paired-end reads came from the whole study.

This clonotype was detected only a few times. Its matching antigen is unknown. No donor had another autoimmune disease or recent infection within four weeks. PCR was run on genomic DNA. Multiplex PCR with 30 forward and 13 reverse primers amplified the TCR beta CDR3. TCRdb reprocessed the multiplex PCR reads via MiXCR and lists one record per CDR3 protein. The sample lists about 250,000 distinct CDR3 sequences; 47% were seen once. Study-wide results and limits: In type 2 diabetes, highly-expanded CD4+ clones took a median 3.9% of reads.

CDR3 length equals 10 residues. The V end was cut by 7 bases, the J end by 2 bases, with 3 bases between. Germline lookup yields CDR1 MNHNS and CDR2 SASEGT. This chain uses TRBV6-1 with TRBJ2-7; D unresolved. Sequencing was carried out using peripheral blood mononuclear cells (PBMCs). The TCR originated in a man in his late teens or twenties with type 2 diabetes. CDR3 DNA sequence: TGTGCCAGCAATGCCTACGAGCAGTACTTC. This encodes CASNAYEQYF.